These 23 T cell receptor beta chains originate from one sample sequenced in a study of blood T cell repertoires in COVID-19. TCRdb's copy holds only in-frame clones and misses some; the assay was immunoSEQ multiplex PCR. The data show about 89,000 clones, 86% seen once. Input material: peripheral blood. The source is a man older than 75 with active or convalescent COVID-19.

This clone was found once. The genes are TRBV6-2 or TRBV6-3 and TRBJ2-7; TRBD2 agrees at 12 bases. The V segment lost 4 bases and the J segment 0 bases; nucleotides outside the gene matches: 4. The CDR3 extends over 16 amino acids. Germline CDR1 reads MNHEY; CDR2 reads SVGEGT. The CDR3 loop is CASSFTSGRLSYEQYF. The CDR3 DNA reads TGTGCCAGCAGTTTCACTAGCGGGAGGCTCTCCTACGAGCAGTACTTC.

The gene calls are TRBV4-1 and TRBJ2-5; D is possibly TRBD2 (5 bases). In germline, CDR1 is MGHRA, CDR2 YSYEKL. CDR3 length: 15 residues. The V gene lost 4 bases and the J gene lost 2 bases, with 14 bases spanning the gap. Here the CDR3 reads CASSPMERPQETQYF. DNA for the CDR3: TGCGCCAGCAGCCCCATGGAGCGGCCACAAGAGACCCAGTACTTC.

This clone was recorded once. This sequence joins TRBV6-1 and TRBJ1-4; 8 positions agree with TRBD1. Unmatched junction bases numbered 17, after V lost 2 bases and J lost 0 bases. This CDR3 comprises 21 residues. Germline V gives CDR1 MNHNS, CDR2 SASEGT. Here the CDR3 reads CASSEMNPRDRWMATNEKLFF. The CDR3 DNA follows: TGTGCCAGCAGTGAAATGAATCCACGGGACAGGTGGATGGCAACTAATGAAAAACTGTTTTTT.

The chain is built from TRBV24-1 and TRBJ1-1, with D maybe TRBD1 (6 bases). Deletions cut 4 bases from V and 3 bases from J, with 11 bases between. Germline-derived CDR1 and CDR2 are KGHDR and SFDVKD. CDR3 size: 14 residues. Written as DNA, the CDR3 is TGTGCCACCAGTGAGGACAGAACCTACACTGAAGCTTTCTTT. Translation: CATSEDRTYTEAFF.

V and J are TRBV4-3 and TRBJ1-2; 7 bases are shared with TRBD1. Germline CDR1 is LGHNA and CDR2 is YSLEER. The CDR3 is 15 amino acids. Trimming cost V 0 bases and J 6 bases; bases outside gene matches: 7. CDR3 residues: CASSQEKTGFHGYTF. The CDR3 DNA sequence: TGCGCCAGCAGCCAAGAAAAGACAGGGTTTCATGGCTACACCTTC.

V usage is TRBV10-1 and J usage is TRBJ2-1; 14 bases match TRBD2. With 0 bases clipped from V and 4 bases from J, the junction kept 11 bases outside the gene matches. Germline V gene lookup returns CDR1 WNHNN and CDR2 SYGVQD (reference sequence). CDR3 size: 20 residues. CDR3 in DNA: TGCGCCAGCAGTGAGTCGGGACTAGCGGGAGAGTATCTAAGGTACAATGAGCAGTTCTTC. Protein sequence: CASSESGLAGEYLRYNEQFF.

This clone was detected only once. Within the sample, other DNA sequences also encode this same CDR3. The genes are TRBV6-1 and TRBJ2-1; 11 bases are a match to TRBD2. Germline CDR1 reads MNHNS; CDR2 reads SASEGT. CDR3 length: 13 residues. With 3 bases clipped from V and 10 bases from J, the junction kept 2 bases outside the gene matches. In DNA, the CDR3 is TGTGCCAGCAGTGATCTAGCGGGAGGCGAGCAGTTCTTC. This sequence encodes CASSDLAGGEQFF.

The chain carries TRBV3-1 (or the pseudogene TRBV3-2) and TRBJ1-3, with 9 bases fitting TRBD1. The CDR3 has 17 amino acids. Germline-derived CDR1 and CDR2 are LGHDT and YNNKEL (reference sequence). V gave up 4 bases and J gave up 0 bases; unmatched junction bases: 7. CDR3 sequence: CASSRYPQGASGNTIYF. In DNA form, the CDR3 reads TGTGCCAGCAGCCGATACCCACAGGGGGCCTCTGGAAACACCATATATTTT.

This chain joins TRBV5-4 and TRBJ1-2, with D maybe TRBD1 (5 bases). V was shortened by 4 bases and J by 0 bases, with 13 bases between the two germline ends. Germline V gene data show CDR1 as SGHNT and CDR2 as YYREEE (reference sequence). The CDR3 sequence is 15 residues long. The CDR3 region has the DNA TGTGCCAGCAGCACAGGAGGGGTCACTAACTATGGCTACACCTTC. This sequence encodes CASSTGGVTNYGYTF.

The V and J genes are TRBV20-1 and TRBJ1-2; weak D call: TRBD1 (6 bases). Germline V gives CDR1 DFQATT, CDR2 SNEGSKA (reference sequence). Trimming took off 3 bases at V and 5 bases at J, with 19 bases between the two ends. This CDR3 has 15 residues. CDR3 region: CSASRGGQTDYGYTF. The CDR3 nucleotides read TGCAGTGCTAGTCGGGGTGGACAGACCGATTATGGCTACACCTTC.

This clone was counted only a few times. This chain connects TRBV4-3 to TRBJ1-2; D may be TRBD1 (5 bases). CDR3 length equals 14 residues. Trimming took off 1 base at V and 13 bases at J, with 19 bases between the two ends. Germline assignment: CDR1 LGHNA and CDR2 YSLEER. The CDR3 coding sequence is TGCGCCAGCAGCCAAGCCCCGGGGGATCAGGAGGTCACCTTC. Encoded protein: CASSQAPGDQEVTF.

The gene calls are TRBV9 and TRBJ2-7; weak D call: TRBD1 (5 bases). V gave up 2 bases and J gave up 3 bases, with 12 bases separating them. Germline CDR1 SGDLS, CDR2 YYNGEE. The CDR3 spans 14 residues. CDR3: CASSVTTQGYEQYF. The CDR3 DNA follows: TGTGCCAGCAGCGTTACAACCCAGGGCTACGAGCAGTACTTC.

The chain couples TRBV6-6 to TRBJ2-5; D might be TRBD2 (6 bases). From germline, CDR1 is MNHNY and CDR2 SVGAGI (reference sequence). With 5 bases removed from V and 5 bases from J, the gap between germline ends came to 12 bases. This CDR3 is 13 amino acids long. CDR3 in amino acids: CASSRDLKETQYF. The DNA of the CDR3 is TGTGCCAGCAGTCGGGACTTGAAGGAGACCCAGTACTTC.

This clone came up once. V is TRBV4-3 and J is TRBJ2-1; possibly TRBD2 for D (6 bases). Trimming pared 0 bases from V and 9 bases from J, leaving 15 bases between. In germline, CDR1 is LGHNA, CDR2 YSLEER. CDR3 length: 15 amino acids. The CDR3 coding sequence is TGCGCCAGCAGCCAAGAGAGTTGGGGGGTGGGTGAGCAGTTCTTC. Encoded protein: CASSQESWGVGEQFF.

The chain links TRBV7-2 to TRBJ2-1; perhaps TRBD2 as D (6 bases). V lost 1 base, J lost 6 bases, and 10 bases lay in between. The germline CDR1 and CDR2 sequences are SGHTA and FQGNSA. This CDR3 spans 14 amino acids. In DNA form, the CDR3 reads TGTGCCAGCAGCTTAGATCTTAGCGGCAATGAGCAGTTCTTC. Its translation: CASSLDLSGNEQFF.

The V and J genes are TRBV11-2 and TRBJ1-1, with D tentatively TRBD1 (5 bases). Trimming pared 7 bases from V and 0 bases from J, leaving 15 bases between. This CDR3 is built from 15 residues. Germline assignment: CDR1 SGHAT and CDR2 FQNNGV. The CDR3, as DNA: TGTGCCAGCACCTCGACAGCGATCATGAACACTGAAGCTTTCTTT. As protein: CASTSTAIMNTEAFF.

The chain uses TRBV2 and TRBJ2-3; 9 bases are shared with TRBD1. CDR3 size: 12 residues. With 6 bases clipped from V and 7 bases from J, the junction kept 2 bases outside the gene matches. The germline V gene has CDR1 SNHLY and CDR2 FYNNEI. CDR3 region: CASRDRGNTQYF. As DNA, the CDR3 is TGTGCCAGCAGGGACAGGGGAAATACGCAGTATTTT.

V gene TRBV6-2 or TRBV6-3 combines with J gene TRBJ2-2; weak D call: TRBD2 (6 bases). The CDR3 runs 16 residues. Trimming pared 6 bases from V and 4 bases from J, leaving 18 bases between. Germline CDR1 and CDR2: MNHEY and SVGEGT. The chain's CDR3 is CASSPGREYGTGELFF. The CDR3 coding sequence is TGTGCCAGCAGCCCCGGACGGGAGTACGGCACCGGGGAGCTGTTTTTT.

The table lists this clone with a few counts. The chain links TRBV7-2 to TRBJ2-7; D is unclear. CDR1 is SGHTA, CDR2 FQGNSA, per germline. Trimming removed 5 bases at V and 0 bases at J, with 11 bases between. The CDR3 runs 14 residues. As DNA, the CDR3 is TGTGCCAGCAGCCCCGACTGGAGCTCCTACGAGCAGTACTTC. Amino acids: CASSPDWSSYEQYF. The whole variable domain, filled in from reference TRBV7-2 and TRBJ2-7, reads GAGVSQSPSNKVTEKGKDVELRCDPISGHTALYWYRQSLGQGLEFLIYFQGNSAPDKSGLPSDRFSAERTGGSVSTLTIQRTQQEDSAVYLCASSPDWSSYEQYFGPGTRLTVT.

This sequence joins TRBV4-1 and TRBJ2-7, with D perhaps matching TRBD2 (5 bases). V lost 0 bases to trimming and J lost 5 bases, with 14 bases between them. Per the germline V gene, CDR1 is MGHRA and CDR2 is YSYEKL. The CDR3 covers 15 residues. CDR3 nucleotides: TGCGCCAGCAGCCAAGACCCTAGTAGAGGGAACGAGCAGTACTTC. Its translation is CASSQDPSRGNEQYF.

This clone was counted only a few times. The chain employs TRBV28 and TRBJ2-1; 9 nucleotides line up with TRBD2. With 3 bases clipped from V and 2 bases from J, the junction kept 8 bases outside the gene matches. CDR1 is MDHEN and CDR2 is SYDVKM in the germline V gene. The CDR3 totals 17 residues. CDR3 DNA sequence: TGTGCCAGCAGTTTTGTCGGGCTAGCGGGAACCTACAATGAGCAGTTCTTC. Amino acid sequence: CASSFVGLAGTYNEQFF.

The CDR3 protein is CASSLGRRSYNEQFF. The CDR3 region has the DNA TGTGCCAGTAGTTTGGGGCGTCGCTCCTACAATGAGCAGTTCTTC. This chain joins TRBV19 and TRBJ2-1; possibly TRBD1 for D (5 bases). Trimming pared 5 bases from V and 0 bases from J, leaving 11 bases between. Germline values: CDR1 LNHDA, CDR2 SQIVND (reference sequence). This CDR3 has 15 residues.

The chain carries TRBV27 and TRBJ1-2, with D possibly TRBD1 on 6 matching bases. CDR3 length equals 11 residues. Germline loops: CDR1 MNHEY, CDR2 SMNVEV (reference sequence). V lost 9 bases and J 5 bases, leaving 10 bases between the germline ends. CDR3 region: CASGQTYGYTF. In DNA, the CDR3 is TGTGCCAGTGGACAGACATATGGCTACACCTTC.